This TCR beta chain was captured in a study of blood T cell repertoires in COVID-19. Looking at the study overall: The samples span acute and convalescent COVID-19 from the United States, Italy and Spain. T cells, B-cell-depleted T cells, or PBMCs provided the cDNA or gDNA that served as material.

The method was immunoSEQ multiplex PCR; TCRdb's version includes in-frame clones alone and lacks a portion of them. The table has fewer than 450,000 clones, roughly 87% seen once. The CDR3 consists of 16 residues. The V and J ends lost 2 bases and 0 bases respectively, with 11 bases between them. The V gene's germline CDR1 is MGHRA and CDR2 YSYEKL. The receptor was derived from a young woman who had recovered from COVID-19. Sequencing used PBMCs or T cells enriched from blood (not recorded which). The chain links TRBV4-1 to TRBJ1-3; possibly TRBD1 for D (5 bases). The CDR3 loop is CASSQRQIPSGNTIYF. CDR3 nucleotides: TGCGCCAGCAGCCAACGACAGATCCCCTCTGGAAACACCATATATTTT.